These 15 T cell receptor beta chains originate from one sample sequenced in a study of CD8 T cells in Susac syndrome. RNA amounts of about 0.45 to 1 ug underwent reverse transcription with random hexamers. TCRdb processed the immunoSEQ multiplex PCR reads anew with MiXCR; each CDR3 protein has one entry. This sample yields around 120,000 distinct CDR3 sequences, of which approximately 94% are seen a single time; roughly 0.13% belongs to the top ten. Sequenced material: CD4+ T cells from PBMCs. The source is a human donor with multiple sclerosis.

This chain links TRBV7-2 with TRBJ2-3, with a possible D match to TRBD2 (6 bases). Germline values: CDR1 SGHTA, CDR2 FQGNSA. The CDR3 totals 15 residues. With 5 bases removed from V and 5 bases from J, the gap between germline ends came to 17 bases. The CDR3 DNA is TGTGCCAGCAGCCCCACGGGAGACTCGGGAGATACGCAGTATTTT. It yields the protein CASSPTGDSGDTQYF.

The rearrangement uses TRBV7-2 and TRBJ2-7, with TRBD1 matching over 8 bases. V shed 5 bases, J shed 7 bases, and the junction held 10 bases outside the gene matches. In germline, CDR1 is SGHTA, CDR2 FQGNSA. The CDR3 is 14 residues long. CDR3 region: CASSRDRTSGEQYF. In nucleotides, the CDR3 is TGTGCCAGCAGCCGGGACAGGACCTCTGGGGAGCAGTACTTC.

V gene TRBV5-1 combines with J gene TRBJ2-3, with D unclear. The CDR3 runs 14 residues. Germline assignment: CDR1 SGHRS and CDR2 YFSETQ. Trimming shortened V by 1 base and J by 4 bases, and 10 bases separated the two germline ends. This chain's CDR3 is CASSLYKPPDTQYF. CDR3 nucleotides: TGCGCCAGCAGCTTGTACAAACCCCCAGATACGCAGTATTTT.

DNA for the CDR3: TGCGCCAGCAGCCAAGGACAGGGCTTTAATGAAAAACTGTTTTTT. Translated: CASSQGQGFNEKLFF. The chain combines TRBV4-3 with TRBJ1-4; 7 bases are shared with TRBD1. This CDR3 comprises 15 residues. The junction had 3 bases not matched to a gene; V was cut back by 1 base and J by 4 bases. From germline, CDR1 is LGHNA and CDR2 YSLEER.

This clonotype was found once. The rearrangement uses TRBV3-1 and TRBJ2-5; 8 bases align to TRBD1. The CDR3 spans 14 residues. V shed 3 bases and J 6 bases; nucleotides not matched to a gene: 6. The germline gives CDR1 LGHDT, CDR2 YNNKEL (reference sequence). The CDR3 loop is CASSHRQGRQTQYF. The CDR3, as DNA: TGTGCCAGCAGCCACCGACAGGGGAGGCAGACCCAGTACTTC.

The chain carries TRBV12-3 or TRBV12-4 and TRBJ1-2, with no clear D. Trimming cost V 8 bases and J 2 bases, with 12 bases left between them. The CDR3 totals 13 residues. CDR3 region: CASGSDGNYGYTF. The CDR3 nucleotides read TGTGCCAGCGGGTCCGACGGGAACTATGGCTACACCTTC.

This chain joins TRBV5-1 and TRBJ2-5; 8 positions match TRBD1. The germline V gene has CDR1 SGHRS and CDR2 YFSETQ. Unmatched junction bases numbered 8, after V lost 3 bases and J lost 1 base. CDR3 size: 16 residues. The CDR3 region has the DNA TGCGCCAGCAGCTCGAGACAGGGGCTTTTCCAAGAGACCCAGTACTTC. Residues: CASSSRQGLFQETQYF.

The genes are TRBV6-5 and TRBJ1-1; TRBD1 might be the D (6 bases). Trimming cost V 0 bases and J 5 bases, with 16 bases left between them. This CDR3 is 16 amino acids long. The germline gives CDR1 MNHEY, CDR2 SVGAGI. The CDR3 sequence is CASSYSQGRERTEAFF. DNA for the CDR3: TGTGCCAGCAGTTACTCGCAGGGGAGAGAGAGGACTGAAGCTTTCTTT.

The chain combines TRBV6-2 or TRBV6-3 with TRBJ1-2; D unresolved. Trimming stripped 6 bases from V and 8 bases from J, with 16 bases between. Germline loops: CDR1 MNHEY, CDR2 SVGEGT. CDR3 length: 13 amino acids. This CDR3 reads CASRDTAAKGYTF. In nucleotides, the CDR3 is TGTGCCAGCAGGGATACGGCGGCAAAAGGCTACACCTTC.

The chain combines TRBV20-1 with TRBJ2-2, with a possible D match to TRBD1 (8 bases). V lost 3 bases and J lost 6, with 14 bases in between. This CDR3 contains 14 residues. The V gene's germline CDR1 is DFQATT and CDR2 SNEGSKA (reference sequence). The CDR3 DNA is TGCAGTGCTAGGGGGGGGACAGGAGCCGGGGAGCTGTTTTTT. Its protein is CSARGGTGAGELFF.

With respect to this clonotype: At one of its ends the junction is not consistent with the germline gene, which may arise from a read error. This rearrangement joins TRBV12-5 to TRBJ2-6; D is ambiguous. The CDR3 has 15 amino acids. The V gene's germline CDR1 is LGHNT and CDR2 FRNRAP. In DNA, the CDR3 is TGTGCTAATGGTTTGCGAGAGAATGGGGCCAACGTCCTGACTTTC. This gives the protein CANGLRENGANVLTF. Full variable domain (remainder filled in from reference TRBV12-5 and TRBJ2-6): DARVTQTPRHKVTEMGQEVTMRCQPILGHNTVFWYRQTMMQGLELLAYFRNRAPLDDSGMPKDRFSAEMPDATLATLKIQPSEPRDSAVYFCANGLRENGANVLTFGAGSRLTVL.

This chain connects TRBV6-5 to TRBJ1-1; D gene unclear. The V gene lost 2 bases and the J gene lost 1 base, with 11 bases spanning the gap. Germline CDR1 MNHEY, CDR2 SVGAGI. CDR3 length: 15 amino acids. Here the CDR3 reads CASSYLASGNTEAFF. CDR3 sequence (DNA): TGTGCCAGCAGTTACCTTGCGTCCGGGAACACTGAAGCTTTCTTT.

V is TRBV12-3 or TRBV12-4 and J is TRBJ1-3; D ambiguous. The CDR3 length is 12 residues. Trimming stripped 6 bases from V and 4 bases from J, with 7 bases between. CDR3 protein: CASSPPGNTIYF. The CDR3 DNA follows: TGTGCCAGCAGCCCCCCAGGAAACACCATATATTTT.

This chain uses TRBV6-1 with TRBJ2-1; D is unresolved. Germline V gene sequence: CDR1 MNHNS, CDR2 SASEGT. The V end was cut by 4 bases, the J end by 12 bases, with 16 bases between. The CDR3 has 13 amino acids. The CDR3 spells CASSAHSFVGQFF. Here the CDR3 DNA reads TGTGCCAGCAGTGCCCACAGTTTCGTGGGGCAGTTCTTC.

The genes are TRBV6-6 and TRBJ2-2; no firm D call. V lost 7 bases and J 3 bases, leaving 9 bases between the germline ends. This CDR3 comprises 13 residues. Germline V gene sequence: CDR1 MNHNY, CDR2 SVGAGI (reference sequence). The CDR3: CASIRTYTGELFF. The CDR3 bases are TGTGCCAGCATCCGGACCTACACCGGGGAGCTGTTTTTT.